Presented here are 12 T cell receptor beta chains from one specimen sequenced in a study of long-term antiretroviral therapy in people with HIV. Sequencing relied on immunoSEQ assay v3.0, run at survey level. Libraries were prepared by immunoSEQ multiplex PCR; TCRdb keeps only in-frame clonotypes and omits some of them. Here the sample spans tens of thousands of clones, roughly 84% being singletons. The sample here was unsorted PBMCs, taken about 2.4 years after starting antiretroviral therapy. These receptors were obtained from a man aged 35 to 55 with HIV.

This chain uses TRBV28 with TRBJ1-5; D gene uncertain. This CDR3 has 16 residues. Germline CDR1 is MDHEN and CDR2 is SYDVKM. V was shortened by 3 bases and J by 3 bases, with 15 bases between the two germline ends. CDR3: CASSLATAGANQPQHF. The CDR3 bases are TGTGCCAGCAGTTTGGCTACGGCAGGTGCCAATCAGCCCCAGCATTTT.

The chain couples TRBV10-3 to TRBJ1-2, with a weak D call TRBD1 (6 bases). This CDR3 comprises 14 residues. Germline loops: CDR1 ENHRY, CDR2 SYGVKD. V was clipped by 5 bases and J by 4 bases, with 14 bases between them. Here the CDR3 DNA reads TGTGCCATCAGTCGACAGGATGGTACCTATGGCTACACCTTC. It codes for CAISRQDGTYGYTF.

V and J are TRBV10-2 and TRBJ2-7, with a possible D match to TRBD1 (6 bases). Germline V gene data show CDR1 as WSHSY and CDR2 as SAAADI. This CDR3 spans 13 amino acids. V was cut by 8 bases and J by 4 bases, with 15 bases left in between. The CDR3 spells CASSEDRAYEQYF. The CDR3 DNA sequence: TGCGCCAGCTCTGAGGACAGAGCTTACGAGCAGTACTTC.

This chain uses TRBV7-9 with TRBJ2-7; 8 bases align to TRBD2. The V gene's germline CDR1 is SEHNR and CDR2 FQNEAQ (reference sequence). J lost 1 base, V lost 4 bases, and 12 bases had no gene match. CDR3 size: 17 residues. The CDR3 is CASSSPGTSRTSYEQYF. The CDR3 DNA sequence: TGTGCCAGCAGCTCGCCCGGGACTAGTCGTACATCCTACGAGCAGTACTTC.

The chain couples TRBV7-8 to TRBJ2-3, with 11 bases identical to TRBD1. J gave up 6 bases and V 1 base, and 12 bases lay outside the gene matches. CDR1 SGHVS and CDR2 FQNEAQ come from the germline V gene. The length of the CDR3 is 18 residues. CDR3 coding DNA: TGTGCCAGCAGCTTAGACGTTTTAGGGACAGGGGGTCGCGATACGCAGTATTTT. Translated: CASSLDVLGTGGRDTQYF.

This chain uses TRBV7-2 with TRBJ1-2, with a tentative D call TRBD1 (6 bases). The CDR3 is 15 residues long. V gave up 5 bases and J gave up 4 bases, with 17 bases separating them. Per germline, CDR1 SGHTA and CDR2 FQGNSA. The CDR3 sequence is CASSEDPGGLYGYTF. For the CDR3, the DNA is TGTGCCAGCAGCGAGGATCCGGGGGGCCTCTATGGCTACACCTTC.

This clone was seen only once. V gene TRBV2 combines with J gene TRBJ2-3, with 8 bases identical to TRBD1. Germline CDR1 reads SNHLY; CDR2 reads FYNNEI. This CDR3 region has 14 residues. V was pared by 5 bases and J by 4 bases, with 5 bases of the junction left unmatched. DNA of the CDR3: TGTGCCAGCAGTCTGGGACAGGCATCAGATACGCAGTATTTT. It codes for CASSLGQASDTQYF. The full variable domain, with the rest looked up from reference TRBV2 and TRBJ2-3, is EPEVTQTPSHQVTQMGQEVILRCVPISNHLYFYWYRQILGQKVEFLVSFYNNEISEKSEIFDDQFSVERPDGSNFTLKIRSTKLEDSAMYFCASSLGQASDTQYFGPGTRLTVL.

V is TRBV27 and J is TRBJ2-1; D is uncertain. The germline V and J ends were trimmed by 5 bases and 6 bases, with 14 bases remaining between them. There are 14 residues in the CDR3. Germline V CDR1 and CDR2: MNHEY, SMNVEV (reference sequence). The DNA for the CDR3 is TGTGCCAGCAGTCGCGGACGCGGAAGCAATGAGCAGTTCTTC. The encoded protein is CASSRGRGSNEQFF.

This chain connects TRBV6-1 to TRBJ2-7; TRBD2 aligns across 8 bases. The CDR3 is made up of 16 amino acids. Losses at the gene ends were 1 base for V and 1 base for J; bases not matched to a gene: 6. The V gene's germline CDR1 is MNHNS and CDR2 SASEGT. CDR3 amino acids: CASSEDGGAGSYEQYF. The CDR3 DNA reads as TGTGCCAGCAGTGAAGACGGGGGGGCAGGTTCCTACGAGCAGTACTTC.

The rearrangement links TRBV12-5 to TRBJ2-1; 8 nucleotides match TRBD2. Germline V gene data show CDR1 as LGHNT and CDR2 as FRNRAP. There are 16 residues in the CDR3. Losses at the gene ends were 4 bases for V and 9 bases for J; bases not matched to a gene: 14. The chain's CDR3 is CASGSSGLEGLGEQFF. CDR3 DNA sequence: TGTGCTAGTGGTTCCTCGGGACTCGAGGGACTAGGTGAGCAGTTCTTC.

V and J are TRBV10-3 and TRBJ1-4; 7 bases are a match to TRBD1. J gave up 5 bases and V 4 bases, and 4 bases lay outside the gene matches. This CDR3 comprises 14 residues. Germline CDR1 ENHRY, CDR2 SYGVKD. The CDR3 protein is CAISGTGGNEKLFF. CDR3 sequence (DNA): TGTGCCATCAGTGGGACAGGCGGAAATGAAAAACTGTTTTTT.

CDR3 sequence: CASSPLSTAYSGNTIYF. CDR3 DNA sequence: TGTGCCAGCTCACCACTCTCGACGGCTTACTCTGGAAACACCATATATTTT. The chain couples TRBV18 to TRBJ1-3; D unresolved. Trimming took off 1 base at V and 0 bases at J, with 13 bases between the two ends. The CDR3 covers 17 residues. Per the germline V gene, CDR1 is KGHSH and CDR2 is LQKENI.